One sample yielded the 8 T cell receptor beta chains listed below, sequenced in a study of cytomegalovirus exposure and HLA in healthy donors. Primers: 60 Vbeta forward and 13 Jbeta reverse. Generated by immunoSEQ multiplex PCR, the TCRdb table keeps only in-frame clones and is missing some. There are about 52,000 clones in the sample, with 9% to 15% held by the top ten. The sample comprised PBMCs. These receptors were taken from a woman in her fifties or sixties in good health and CMV-seropositive.

The chain recombines TRBV6-1 with TRBJ1-5; tentatively, D is TRBD1 (5 bases). The CDR3 has 12 residues. CDR1 is MNHNS and CDR2 is SASEGT in the germline V gene. Trimming took off 6 bases at V and 5 bases at J, with 8 bases between the two ends. The CDR3 DNA reads TGTGCCAGCAGGGGGGGGGATCAGCCCCAGCATTTT. It specifies CASRGGDQPQHF.

The chain links TRBV28 to TRBJ2-2, with D perhaps TRBD2 (6 bases). The V end lost 6 bases, the J end lost 4 bases, and 12 bases lay between the germline ends. This CDR3 region has 14 residues. Germline assignment: CDR1 MDHEN and CDR2 SYDVKM. CDR3 nucleotide sequence: TGTGCCAGCAGCCAGACAGCGGGCACCGGGGAGCTGTTTTTT. Translating gives CASSQTAGTGELFF.

About this clone itself: A junction end diverges from the germline sequence, so it may reflect a read error. The same CDR3 arises from other DNA sequences in this sample as well. This chain uses TRBV5-4 with TRBJ1-6, with TRBD1 matching over 10 bases. Germline V lookup: CDR1 SGHNT, CDR2 YYREEE (reference sequence). The length of the CDR3 is 16 residues. The CDR3: CASSWGTGVGSSPLHF. The DNA of the CDR3 is TGTGCCAGCAGCTGGGGGACAGGGGTCGGGAGTTCACCCCTACACTTT.

This chain links TRBV15 with TRBJ1-4, with TRBD1 as a possible D gene (6 bases). The V and J ends lost 2 bases and 0 bases respectively, with 7 bases between them. CDR1 is LNHNV and CDR2 is YYDKDF in the germline V gene (reference sequence). This CDR3 region has 15 residues. The CDR3 coding sequence is TGTGCCACCAGCAGAACAGGGTCAACTAATGAAAAACTGTTTTTT. It codes for CATSRTGSTNEKLFF.

The chain carries TRBV5-4 and TRBJ2-3, with 11 bases lining up with TRBD2. V was pared by 4 bases and J by 1 base, with 8 bases of the junction left unmatched. The CDR3 consists of 17 residues. Per germline, CDR1 SGHNT and CDR2 YYREEE (reference sequence). The chain's CDR3 is CASSLTQLAGGTDTQYF. CDR3 coding DNA: TGTGCCAGCAGCCTCACCCAACTAGCGGGGGGCACAGATACGCAGTATTTT.

This sequence joins TRBV5-1 and TRBJ1-1, with TRBD1 identical over 7 bases. The V and J ends lost 2 bases and 5 bases, in that order; junction bases with no gene match: 3. Germline V CDR1 and CDR2: SGHRS, YFSETQ. The CDR3 consists of 13 residues. CDR3 nucleotide sequence: TGCGCCAGCAGCTTAGACAGGGCGACTGAAGCTTTCTTT. It specifies CASSLDRATEAFF.

A word on this clone: This sample includes further DNA sequences coding for the same CDR3. The chain couples TRBV4-1 to TRBJ2-5, with D possibly matching TRBD2 (6 bases). V lost 4 bases and J lost 4, with 22 bases in between. Germline V gives CDR1 MGHRA, CDR2 YSYEKL. The CDR3 totals 17 residues. The CDR3 DNA reads TGCGCCAGCAGCCCACTATTATCAGGCAGCGGGTCAGAGACCCAGTACTTC. Its protein is CASSPLLSGSGSETQYF.

The J gene is TRBJ2-2, the V gene TRBV5-4; D is undetermined. Trimming left V 1 base short and J 4 bases short, with 8 bases between. CDR3 size: 14 residues. Germline values: CDR1 SGHNT, CDR2 YYREEE (reference sequence). The CDR3 spells CASSLSWSTGELFF. The CDR3 DNA is TGTGCCAGCAGCTTGTCCTGGAGCACCGGGGAGCTGTTTTTT.